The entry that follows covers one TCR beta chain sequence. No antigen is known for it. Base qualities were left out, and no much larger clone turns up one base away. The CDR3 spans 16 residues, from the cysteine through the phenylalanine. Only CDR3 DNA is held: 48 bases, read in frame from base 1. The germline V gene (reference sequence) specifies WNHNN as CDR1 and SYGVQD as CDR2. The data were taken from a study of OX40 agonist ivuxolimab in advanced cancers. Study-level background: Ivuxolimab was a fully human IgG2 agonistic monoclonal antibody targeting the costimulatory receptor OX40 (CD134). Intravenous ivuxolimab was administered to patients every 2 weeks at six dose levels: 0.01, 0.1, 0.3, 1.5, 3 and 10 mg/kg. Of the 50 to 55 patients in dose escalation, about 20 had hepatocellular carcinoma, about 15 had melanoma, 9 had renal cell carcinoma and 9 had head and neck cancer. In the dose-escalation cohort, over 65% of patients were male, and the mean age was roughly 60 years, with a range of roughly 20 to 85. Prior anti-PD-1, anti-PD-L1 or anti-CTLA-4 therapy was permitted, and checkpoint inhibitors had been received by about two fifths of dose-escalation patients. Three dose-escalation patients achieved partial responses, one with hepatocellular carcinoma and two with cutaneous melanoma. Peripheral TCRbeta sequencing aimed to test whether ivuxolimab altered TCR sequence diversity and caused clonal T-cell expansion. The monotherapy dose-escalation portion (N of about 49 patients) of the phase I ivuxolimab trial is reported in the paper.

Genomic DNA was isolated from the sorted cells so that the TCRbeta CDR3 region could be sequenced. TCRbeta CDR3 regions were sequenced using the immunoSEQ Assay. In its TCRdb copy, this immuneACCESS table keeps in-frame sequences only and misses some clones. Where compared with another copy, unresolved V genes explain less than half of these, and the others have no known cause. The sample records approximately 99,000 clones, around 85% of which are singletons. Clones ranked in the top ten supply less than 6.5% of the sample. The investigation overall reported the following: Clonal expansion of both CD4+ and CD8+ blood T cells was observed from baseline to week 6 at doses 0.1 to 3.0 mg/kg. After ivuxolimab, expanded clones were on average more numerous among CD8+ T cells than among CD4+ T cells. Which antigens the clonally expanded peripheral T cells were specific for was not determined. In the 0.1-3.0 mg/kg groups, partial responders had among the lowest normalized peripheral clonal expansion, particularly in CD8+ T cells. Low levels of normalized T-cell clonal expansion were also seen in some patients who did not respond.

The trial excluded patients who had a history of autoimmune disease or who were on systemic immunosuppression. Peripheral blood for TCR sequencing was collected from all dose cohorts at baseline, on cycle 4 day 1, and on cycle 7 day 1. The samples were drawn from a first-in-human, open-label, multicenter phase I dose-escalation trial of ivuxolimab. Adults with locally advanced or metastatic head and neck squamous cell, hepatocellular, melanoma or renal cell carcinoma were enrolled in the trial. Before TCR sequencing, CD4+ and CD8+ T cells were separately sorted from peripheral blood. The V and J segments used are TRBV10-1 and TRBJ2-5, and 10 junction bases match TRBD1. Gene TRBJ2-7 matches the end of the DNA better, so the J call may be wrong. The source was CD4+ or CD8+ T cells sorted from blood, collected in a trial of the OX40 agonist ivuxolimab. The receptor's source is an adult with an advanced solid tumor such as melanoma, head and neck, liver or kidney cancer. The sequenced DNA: TGCGCCAGCAGTGAAAACTCCGGGACAGGGGACGGCGAGCAGTACTTC. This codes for CASSENSGTGDGEQYF.